The 26 T cell receptor beta chains in this list originate from one sample, sequenced in a study of blood T cell repertoires in COVID-19. This table comes from immunoSEQ multiplex PCR, and its TCRdb copy is limited to in-frame clones, with some not included. This table has approximately 300,000 clones, about 87% appearing once. Sequenced sample: peripheral blood. All receptors derive from a woman aged 35 to 49 with acute or convalescent COVID-19.

The rearrangement links TRBV5-4 to TRBJ2-2, with 7 bases identical to TRBD2. Germline assignment: CDR1 SGHNT and CDR2 YYREEE (reference sequence). V was pared by 3 bases and J by 6 bases, with 5 bases of the junction left unmatched. The CDR3 loop spans 14 amino acids. CDR3 amino acids: CASSSVRGAGELFF. CDR3 bases: TGTGCCAGCAGCTCGGTTCGGGGGGCCGGGGAGCTGTTTTTT.

The rearrangement uses TRBV7-9 and TRBJ1-2; no reliable D call. From germline, CDR1 is SEHNR and CDR2 FQNEAQ (reference sequence). This CDR3 has 12 amino acids. Trimming shortened V by 1 base and J by 5 bases, and 5 bases separated the two germline ends. In DNA form, the CDR3 reads TGTGCCAGCAGCTTAGAACAGTATGGCTACACCTTC. This codes for CASSLEQYGYTF.

The rearrangement links TRBV6-5 to TRBJ2-5; weak D call: TRBD1 (5 bases). CDR1 is MNHEY, CDR2 SVGAGI, per germline. The CDR3 is made up of 11 amino acids. Trimming stripped 10 bases from V and 7 bases from J, with 13 bases between. The DNA of the CDR3 is TGTGCCACCAACCTCCAGGGGACCCAGTACTTC. It codes for CATNLQGTQYF.

This chain uses TRBV12-3 or TRBV12-4 with TRBJ1-5; D ambiguous. Trimming pared 5 bases from V and 9 bases from J, leaving 11 bases between. The CDR3 consists of 12 residues. The CDR3 coding sequence is TGTGCCAGCAGTCCCCGCCGGGGGCCCCAGCATTTT. Translated, it gives CASSPRRGPQHF.

The chain carries TRBV19 and TRBJ2-2, with D perhaps matching TRBD2 (5 bases). Trimming cost V 7 bases and J 1 base, with 16 bases left between them. Germline loops: CDR1 LNHDA, CDR2 SQIVND (reference sequence). The CDR3 covers 16 residues. The CDR3 reads CASNSGLPVNTGELFF. Written as DNA, the CDR3 is TGTGCCAGTAATTCTGGACTCCCAGTGAACACCGGGGAGCTGTTTTTT.

This clone is a singleton in its sample. The rearrangement uses TRBV2 and TRBJ2-2; 7 bases align to TRBD2. Germline CDR1 and CDR2: SNHLY and FYNNEI. The CDR3 is 14 residues long. Germline trimming cut 9 bases from V and 4 bases from J; bases unmatched to any gene: 8. CDR3 amino acids: CARGGAGSTGELFF. CDR3 in DNA: TGTGCCAGAGGTGGAGCGGGGAGCACCGGGGAGCTGTTTTTT.

The rearrangement links TRBV4-1 to TRBJ2-4; TRBD1 matches 7 bases. Per the germline V gene, CDR1 is MGHRA and CDR2 is YSYEKL. This CDR3 comprises 16 residues. Losses at the gene ends were 1 base for V and 1 base for J; bases not matched to a gene: 4. In nucleotides, the CDR3 is TGCGCCAGCAGCCAAGGTGGACAGGACGCCAAAAACATTCAGTACTTC. Translated, it gives CASSQGGQDAKNIQYF.

The chain has TRBV3-1 (or the pseudogene TRBV3-2) and TRBJ2-1; 10 bases fit TRBD2. This CDR3 has 15 residues. V was pared by 1 base and J by 8 bases, with 5 bases of the junction left unmatched. In germline, CDR1 is LGHDT, CDR2 YNNKEL (reference sequence). In DNA form, the CDR3 reads TGTGCCAGCAGCCAAGGTCCAGCGGGGGGGTATGAGCAGTTCTTC. This codes for CASSQGPAGGYEQFF.

V and J are TRBV19 and TRBJ2-1; 8 bases agree with TRBD2. This CDR3 is 17 amino acids long. Germline V CDR1 and CDR2: LNHDA, SQIVND (reference sequence). Trimming took 1 base from V and 7 from J; bases not matched to a gene: 12. The CDR3 is CASSIARGGQGRNEQFF. In DNA, the CDR3 is TGTGCCAGTAGTATAGCCCGGGGGGGGCAGGGAAGGAATGAGCAGTTCTTC.

The chain combines TRBV11-3 with TRBJ2-5, with 10 bases that match TRBD1. Germline-derived CDR1 and CDR2 are SGHNT and YENEEA. The CDR3 loop spans 14 amino acids. V dropped 3 bases and J dropped 4; count of bases not matched to a gene: 2. The CDR3 here is CASSLGQGRETQYF. The DNA of the CDR3 is TGTGCCAGCAGCTTGGGACAGGGGCGAGAGACCCAGTACTTC.

J is TRBJ1-5 and V is TRBV15; 9 nucleotides line up with TRBD1. The J segment lost 6 bases and the V segment lost 1 base, leaving 4 bases of the junction unmatched. This CDR3 contains 15 residues. Germline values: CDR1 LNHNV, CDR2 YYDKDF (reference sequence). CDR3 nucleotide sequence: TGTGCCACCAGCAGAGGGGGGACAGGGCTTCAGCCCCAGCATTTT. This translates into CATSRGGTGLQPQHF.

This chain uses TRBV19 with TRBJ1-2; tentative D call: TRBD1 (5 bases). The CDR3 consists of 14 residues. Germline lookup yields CDR1 LNHDA and CDR2 SQIVND (reference sequence). Between the trimmed V and J ends, which lost 6 bases and 5 bases, there was a span of 16 bases. The CDR3 nucleotides read TGTGCCAGTAGGCCGCGGACCGGGACTTATGGCTACACCTTC. Its protein is CASRPRTGTYGYTF.

The chain employs TRBV4-1 and TRBJ2-5; D is possibly TRBD1 (6 bases). Germline values: CDR1 MGHRA, CDR2 YSYEKL. The CDR3 has 16 residues. V lost 3 bases and J 4 bases, leaving 18 bases between the germline ends. CDR3 nucleotides: TGCGCCAGCAGCCATACTGTTGGGGGCCTGGGAGAGACCCAGTACTTC. This translates into CASSHTVGGLGETQYF.

Written as DNA, the CDR3 is TGTGCCAGCAAGCTACTAGTTACGAATGAGCAGTTCTTC. This codes for CASKLLVTNEQFF. The chain carries TRBV12-3 or TRBV12-4 and TRBJ2-1, with D perhaps TRBD2 (5 bases). There are 13 residues in the CDR3. V dropped 7 bases and J dropped 7 bases, with 14 bases sitting between them.

The genes are TRBV19 and TRBJ1-3; 9 bases are shared with TRBD1. CDR3 length: 17 residues. The junction had 11 bases not matched to a gene; V was cut back by 3 bases and J by 5 bases. Germline V gene lookup returns CDR1 LNHDA and CDR2 SQIVND (reference sequence). The DNA of the CDR3 is TGTGCCAGTAGTATCCAACTTCACAGGGGGCTCAGAAACACCATATATTTT. Translation gives CASSIQLHRGLRNTIYF. Full variable domain (rest looked up from reference TRBV19 and TRBJ1-3): DGGITQSPKYLFRKEGQNVTLSCEQNLNHDAMYWYRQDPGQGLRLIYYSQIVNDFQKGDIAEGYSVSREKKESFPLTVTSAQKNPTAFYLCASSIQLHRGLRNTIYFGEGSWLTVV.

The V call is TRBV27, the J call TRBJ2-5; possible D gene TRBD1, 5 bases. With 2 bases removed from V and 2 bases from J, the gap between germline ends came to 12 bases. Germline values: CDR1 MNHEY, CDR2 SMNVEV (reference sequence). This CDR3 has 15 amino acids. This chain's CDR3 is CASSLKGHLQETQYF. CDR3 DNA sequence: TGTGCCAGCAGTTTAAAAGGACACTTGCAAGAGACCCAGTACTTC.

The V gene is TRBV6-5, the J gene TRBJ1-4; the D gene is possibly TRBD1 (6 bases). The CDR3 consists of 16 residues. Germline assignment: CDR1 MNHEY and CDR2 SVGAGI. V lost 0 bases and J lost 4, with 12 bases in between. CDR3 amino acids: CASSYSGGRINEKLFF. The CDR3 region has the DNA TGTGCCAGCAGTTACTCCGGGGGGCGAATTAATGAAAAACTGTTTTTT.

V usage is TRBV9 and J usage is TRBJ2-6, with 8 bases aligning to TRBD1. This CDR3 region has 15 residues. Trimming cost V 5 bases and J 4 bases; bases outside gene matches: 5. Germline CDR1 reads SGDLS; CDR2 reads YYNGEE. CDR3 in amino acids: CASSNDRGGANVLTF. CDR3 DNA sequence: TGTGCCAGCAGTAACGACAGGGGAGGGGCCAACGTCCTGACTTTC.

The chain uses TRBV25-1 and TRBJ1-1, with TRBD1 matching over 8 bases. CDR1 is MGHDK, CDR2 SYGVNS, per germline. The CDR3 is made up of 14 amino acids. V shed 1 base and J 10 bases; nucleotides not matched to a gene: 8. CDR3 residues: CASSELDRESGAFF. Written as DNA, the CDR3 is TGTGCCAGCAGTGAATTGGACAGGGAGAGTGGAGCTTTCTTT.

V gene TRBV5-1 combines with J gene TRBJ1-6; 11 bases align to TRBD1. With 4 bases clipped from V and 4 bases from J, the junction kept 4 bases outside the gene matches. Germline V gives CDR1 SGHRS, CDR2 YFSETQ. The CDR3 is 16 amino acids. The CDR3 loop reads CASSLGTGGYNSPLHF. In DNA, the CDR3 is TGCGCCAGCAGCCTGGGGACAGGGGGTTATAATTCACCCCTCCACTTT.

This clone has only one observation. The J gene is TRBJ1-5, the V gene TRBV19; the D gene is possibly TRBD1 (5 bases). The CDR3 sequence is 13 residues long. Trimming removed 7 bases from V and 4 bases from J, with 11 bases in between. Germline V gene lookup returns CDR1 LNHDA and CDR2 SQIVND (reference sequence). The CDR3 reads CASTPGGNQPQHF. The CDR3 region has the DNA TGTGCCAGTACCCCGGGGGGGAATCAGCCCCAGCATTTT.

The sample holds a few counts of this clone. The J gene is TRBJ1-1, the V gene TRBV6-4; a possible D gene is TRBD1 (6 bases). The V gene lost 0 bases and the J gene lost 1 base, with 6 bases spanning the gap. The CDR3 runs 14 residues. The V gene's germline CDR1 is MRHNA and CDR2 SNTAGT. The CDR3 DNA follows: TGTGCCAGCAGTGACTCGACAGGGAACACTGAAGCTTTCTTT. Amino acids: CASSDSTGNTEAFF.

The gene calls are TRBV7-6 and TRBJ2-5; D is perhaps TRBD2 (5 bases). V was shortened by 5 bases and J by 5 bases, with 18 bases between the two germline ends. The CDR3 is made up of 15 amino acids. Germline CDR1 SGHVS, CDR2 FNYEAQ. The CDR3 bases are TGTGCCAGCAGCCCTATGACTATCAACGGGGAGACCCAGTACTTC. It specifies CASSPMTINGETQYF.

The V and J genes are TRBV20-1 and TRBJ1-2; a weak D match, TRBD1 (6 bases). The germline gives CDR1 DFQATT, CDR2 SNEGSKA (reference sequence). Trimming removed 6 bases from V and 4 bases from J, with 9 bases in between. The CDR3 has 11 residues. The CDR3 coding sequence is TGCAGTGCCCGGGGGGCCTATGGCTACACCTTC. This translates into CSARGAYGYTF.

The rearrangement joins TRBV10-3 to TRBJ1-6; 7 bases fit TRBD1. With 0 bases clipped from V and 5 bases from J, the junction kept 4 bases outside the gene matches. Germline CDR1 and CDR2: ENHRY and SYGVKD. The CDR3 consists of 16 residues. CDR3 sequence reads: CAISESPDRNNSPLHF. The CDR3 DNA sequence: TGTGCCATCAGTGAGTCCCCGGACAGGAATAATTCACCCCTCCACTTT.

This chain uses TRBV15 with TRBJ2-1; D unclear. Per germline, CDR1 LNHNV and CDR2 YYDKDF (reference sequence). The CDR3 sequence is 13 residues long. Trimming removed 5 bases from V and 6 bases from J, with 11 bases in between. The CDR3 DNA is TGTGCCACCAGCGGGCCCCCAGGCAATGAGCAGTTCTTC. Translated: CATSGPPGNEQFF.